The source of this T cell receptor (beta chain) is a study of blood T cell repertoires in COVID-19. Overall study: Material from acute and convalescent COVID-19 was sourced from the United States, Italy and Spain. PBMCs, B-cell-depleted T cells, or T cells were the source of the cDNA or gDNA that made up the material.

This clone was seen only a few times. Trimming cost V 1 base and J 3 bases, with 5 bases left between them. This CDR3 is 13 amino acids long. The V gene's germline CDR1 is SGDLS and CDR2 YYNGEE. Original processing methods: Reference gene primer amplification gave nucleated cell count estimates. Using immunoSEQ multiplex PCR, the repertoire was profiled, and TCRdb retains in-frame clones only, with some absent. V and J calls and clone size come straight from that table; D and trimming were deduced from the DNA. Among approximately 200,000 clones listed, about 88% were seen once. This clonotype originated in a man aged 70-80 years with acute or convalescent COVID-19. The V gene is TRBV9, the J gene TRBJ1-5; D ambiguous. The sequenced material came from peripheral blood. CDR3 loop: CASSVSVNQPQHF. DNA for the CDR3: TGTGCCAGCAGCGTATCAGTCAATCAGCCCCAGCATTTT.